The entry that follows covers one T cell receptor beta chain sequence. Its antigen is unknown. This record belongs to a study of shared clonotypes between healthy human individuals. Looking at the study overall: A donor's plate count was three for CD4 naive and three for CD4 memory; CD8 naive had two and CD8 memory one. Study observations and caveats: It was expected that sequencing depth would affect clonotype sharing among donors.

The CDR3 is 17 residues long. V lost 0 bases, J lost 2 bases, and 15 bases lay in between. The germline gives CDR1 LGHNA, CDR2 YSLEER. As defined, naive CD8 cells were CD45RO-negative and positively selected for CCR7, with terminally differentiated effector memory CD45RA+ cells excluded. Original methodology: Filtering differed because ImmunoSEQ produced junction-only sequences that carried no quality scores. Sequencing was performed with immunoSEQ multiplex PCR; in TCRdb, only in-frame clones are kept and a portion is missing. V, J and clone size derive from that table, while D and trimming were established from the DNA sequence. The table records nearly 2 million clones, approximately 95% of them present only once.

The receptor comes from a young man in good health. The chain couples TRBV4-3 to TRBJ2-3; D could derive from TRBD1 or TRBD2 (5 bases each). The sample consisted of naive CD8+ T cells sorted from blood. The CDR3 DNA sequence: TGCGCCAGCAGCCAAGATTGGGCTGGGGGTTTCACAGATACGCAGTATTTT. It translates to CASSQDWAGGFTDTQYF.